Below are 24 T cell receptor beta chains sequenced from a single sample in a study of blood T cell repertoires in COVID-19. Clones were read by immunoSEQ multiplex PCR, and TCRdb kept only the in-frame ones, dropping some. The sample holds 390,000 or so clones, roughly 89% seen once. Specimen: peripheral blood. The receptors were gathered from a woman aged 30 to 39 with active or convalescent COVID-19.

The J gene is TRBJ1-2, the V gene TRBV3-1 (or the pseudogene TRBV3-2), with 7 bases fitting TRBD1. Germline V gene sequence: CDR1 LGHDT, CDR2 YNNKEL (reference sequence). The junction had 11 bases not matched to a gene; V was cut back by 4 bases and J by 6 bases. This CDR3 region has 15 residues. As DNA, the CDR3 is TGTGCCAGCAGCCTGGAAGGGGGCTTTATAGATGGCTACACCTTC. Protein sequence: CASSLEGGFIDGYTF.

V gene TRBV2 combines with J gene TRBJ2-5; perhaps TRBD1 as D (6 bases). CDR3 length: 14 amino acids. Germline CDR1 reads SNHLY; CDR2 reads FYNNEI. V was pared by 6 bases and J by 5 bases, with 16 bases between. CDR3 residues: CASRSVTGRETQYF. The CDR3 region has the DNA TGTGCCAGCAGATCAGTGACAGGACGCGAGACCCAGTACTTC. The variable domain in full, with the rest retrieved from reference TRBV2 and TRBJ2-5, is EPEVTQTPSHQVTQMGQEVILRCVPISNHLYFYWYRQILGQKVEFLVSFYNNEISEKSEIFDDQFSVERPDGSNFTLKIRSTKLEDSAMYFCASRSVTGRETQYFGPGTRLLVL.

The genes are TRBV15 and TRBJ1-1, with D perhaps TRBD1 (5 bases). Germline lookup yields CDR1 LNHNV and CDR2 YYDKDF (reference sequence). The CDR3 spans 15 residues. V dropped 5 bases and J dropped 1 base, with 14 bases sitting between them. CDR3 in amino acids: CATSVPSGGNTEAFF. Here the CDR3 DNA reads TGTGCCACCAGCGTTCCAAGCGGGGGGAACACTGAAGCTTTCTTT.

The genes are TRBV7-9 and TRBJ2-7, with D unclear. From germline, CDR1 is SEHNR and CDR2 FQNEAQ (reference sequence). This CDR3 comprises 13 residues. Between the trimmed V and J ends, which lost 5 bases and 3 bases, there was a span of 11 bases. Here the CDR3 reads CASSPTVNYEQYF. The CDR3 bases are TGTGCCAGCAGCCCAACAGTGAACTACGAGCAGTACTTC.

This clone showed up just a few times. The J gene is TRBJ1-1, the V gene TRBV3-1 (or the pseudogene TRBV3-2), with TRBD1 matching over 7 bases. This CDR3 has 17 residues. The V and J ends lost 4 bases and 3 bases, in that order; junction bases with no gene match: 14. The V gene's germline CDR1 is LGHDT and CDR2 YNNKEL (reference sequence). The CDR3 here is CASSPDDRVRRDTEAFF. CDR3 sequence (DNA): TGTGCCAGCAGCCCTGACGACAGGGTCCGTAGGGACACTGAAGCTTTCTTT.

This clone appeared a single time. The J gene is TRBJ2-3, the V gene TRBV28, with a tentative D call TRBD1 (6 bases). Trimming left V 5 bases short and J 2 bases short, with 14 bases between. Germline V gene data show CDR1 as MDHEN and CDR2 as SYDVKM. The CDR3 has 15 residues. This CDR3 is CASSGRDKYTDTQYF. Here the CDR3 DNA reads TGTGCCAGCAGTGGCCGGGACAAATACACAGATACGCAGTATTTT.

The CDR3 DNA reads TGCGCCAGCAAGGCGGGAGGGACCTTGAACACTGAAGCTTTCTTT. Amino acid sequence: CASKAGGTLNTEAFF. The chain uses TRBV5-1 and TRBJ1-1; a possible D gene is TRBD1 (5 bases). This CDR3 comprises 15 residues. The germline CDR1 and CDR2 sequences are SGHRS and YFSETQ. Trimming took off 6 bases at V and 0 bases at J, with 15 bases between the two ends.

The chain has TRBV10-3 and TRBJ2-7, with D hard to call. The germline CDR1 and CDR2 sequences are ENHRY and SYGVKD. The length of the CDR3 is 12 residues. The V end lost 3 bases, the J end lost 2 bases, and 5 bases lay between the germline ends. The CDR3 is CAISDYPYEQYF. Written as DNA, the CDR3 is TGTGCCATCAGTGACTACCCCTACGAGCAGTACTTC.

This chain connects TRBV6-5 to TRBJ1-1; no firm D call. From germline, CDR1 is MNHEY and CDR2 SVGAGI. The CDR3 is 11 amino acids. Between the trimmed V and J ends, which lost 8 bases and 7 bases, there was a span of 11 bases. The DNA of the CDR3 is TGTGCCAGCGCAGCGTTGGGTGAAGCTTTCTTT. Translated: CASAALGEAFF.

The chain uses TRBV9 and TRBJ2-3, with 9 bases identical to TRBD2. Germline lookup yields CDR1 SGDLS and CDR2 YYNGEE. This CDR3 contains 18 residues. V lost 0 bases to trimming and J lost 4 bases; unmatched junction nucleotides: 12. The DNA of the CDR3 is TGTGCCAGCAGCGTAGGGGGCGGGAGGGCCCTCGTTGCAGATACGCAGTATTTT. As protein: CASSVGGGRALVADTQYF.

DNA of the CDR3: TGTGCCAGCAGTGCGGGAAGACAGGGAAATCAGCCCCAGCATTTT. This codes for CASSAGRQGNQPQHF. This sequence joins TRBV2 and TRBJ1-5; 7 bases fit TRBD1. J was trimmed by 4 bases and V by 4 bases; bases with no gene match: 7. The V gene's germline CDR1 is SNHLY and CDR2 FYNNEI. CDR3 length: 15 amino acids.

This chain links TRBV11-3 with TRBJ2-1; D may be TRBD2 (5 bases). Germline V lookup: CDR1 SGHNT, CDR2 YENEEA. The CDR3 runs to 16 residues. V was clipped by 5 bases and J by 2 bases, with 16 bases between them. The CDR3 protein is CASSRKSGLTYNEQFF. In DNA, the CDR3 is TGTGCCAGCAGCCGAAAGAGCGGTTTAACCTACAATGAGCAGTTCTTC.

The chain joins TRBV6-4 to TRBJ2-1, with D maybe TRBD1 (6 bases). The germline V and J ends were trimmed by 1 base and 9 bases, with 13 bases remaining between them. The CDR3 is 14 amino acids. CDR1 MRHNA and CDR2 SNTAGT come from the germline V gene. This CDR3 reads CASSDWPGELEQFF. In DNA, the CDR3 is TGTGCCAGCAGTGACTGGCCAGGGGAGCTTGAGCAGTTCTTC.

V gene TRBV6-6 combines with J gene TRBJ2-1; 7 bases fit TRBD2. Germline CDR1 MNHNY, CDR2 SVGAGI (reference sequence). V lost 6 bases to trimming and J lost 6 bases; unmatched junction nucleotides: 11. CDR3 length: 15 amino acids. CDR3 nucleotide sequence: TGTGCCAGCAGCTGGCTAGGCGGGAGTGGCAATGAGCAGTTCTTC. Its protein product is CASSWLGGSGNEQFF.

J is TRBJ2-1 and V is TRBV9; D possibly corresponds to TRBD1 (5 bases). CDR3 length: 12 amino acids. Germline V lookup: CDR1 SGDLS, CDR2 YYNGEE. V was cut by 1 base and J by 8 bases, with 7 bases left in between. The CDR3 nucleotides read TGTGCCAGCAGCGTAATAGGGGATGAGCAGTTCTTC. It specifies CASSVIGDEQFF.

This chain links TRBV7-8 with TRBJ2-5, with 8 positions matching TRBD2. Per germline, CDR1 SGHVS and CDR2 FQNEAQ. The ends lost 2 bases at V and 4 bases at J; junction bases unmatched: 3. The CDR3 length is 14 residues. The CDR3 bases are TGTGCCAGCAGCTTATGGCTAGCGGGAGAGACCCAGTACTTC. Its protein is CASSLWLAGETQYF.

CDR3 nucleotide sequence: TGTGCCACCCGCGTCGGAGCCATGAACACTGAAGCTTTCTTT. The encoded protein is CATRVGAMNTEAFF. The genes are TRBV15 and TRBJ1-1; D unresolved. V lost 8 bases and J lost 0, with 13 bases in between. This CDR3 comprises 14 residues. Germline V CDR1 and CDR2: LNHNV, YYDKDF (reference sequence). The full variable domain, rest sourced from reference TRBV15 and TRBJ1-1, is DAMVIQNPRYQVTQFGKPVTLSCSQTLNHNVMYWYQQKSSQAPKLLFHYYDKDFNNEADTPDNFQSRRPNTSFCFLDIRSPGLGDTAMYLCATRVGAMNTEAFFGQGTRLTVV.

DNA of the CDR3: TGTGCCAGCAGCTTGGTCCAGGGGCTCACTGAAGCTTTCTTT. Translation: CASSLVQGLTEAFF. The chain carries TRBV5-6 and TRBJ1-1; D may be TRBD1 (6 bases). Trimming shortened V by 0 bases and J by 4 bases, and 10 bases separated the two germline ends. CDR1 and CDR2 (germline): SGHDT, YYEEEE. The CDR3 length is 14 residues. The full variable domain, its missing parts supplied by reference TRBV5-6 and TRBJ1-1, is DAGVTQSPTHLIKTRGQQVTLRCSPKSGHDTVSWYQQALGQGPQFIFQYYEEEERQRGNFPDRFSGHQFPNYSSELNVNALLLGDSALYLCASSLVQGLTEAFFGQGTRLTVV.

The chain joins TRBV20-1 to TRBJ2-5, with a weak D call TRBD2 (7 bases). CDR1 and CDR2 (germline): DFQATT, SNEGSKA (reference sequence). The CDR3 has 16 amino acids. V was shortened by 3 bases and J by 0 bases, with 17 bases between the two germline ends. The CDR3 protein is CSASQAGAVYQETQYF. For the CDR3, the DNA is TGCAGTGCTAGTCAGGCGGGGGCCGTGTACCAAGAGACCCAGTACTTC.

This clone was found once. The CDR3 sequence is CASSLTGTYGYTF. CDR3 sequence (DNA): TGTGCCAGCAGCCTCACAGGGACCTATGGCTACACCTTC. The chain couples TRBV7-9 to TRBJ1-2, with D possibly matching TRBD1 (6 bases). The CDR3 has 13 residues. Trimming left V 5 bases short and J 4 bases short, with 11 bases between. Germline V gene data show CDR1 as SEHNR and CDR2 as FQNEAQ (reference sequence).

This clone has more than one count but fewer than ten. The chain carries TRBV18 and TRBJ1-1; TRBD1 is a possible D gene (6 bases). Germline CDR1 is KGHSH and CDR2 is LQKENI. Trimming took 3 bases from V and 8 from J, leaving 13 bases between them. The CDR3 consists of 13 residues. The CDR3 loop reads CASSPNTGSEAFF. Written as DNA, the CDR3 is TGTGCCAGCTCACCCAATACAGGGTCCGAAGCTTTCTTT.

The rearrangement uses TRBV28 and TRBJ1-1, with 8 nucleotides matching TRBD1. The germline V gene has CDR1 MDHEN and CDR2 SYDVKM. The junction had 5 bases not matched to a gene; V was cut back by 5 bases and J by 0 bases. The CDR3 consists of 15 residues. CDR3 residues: CASSLDRGMNTEAFF. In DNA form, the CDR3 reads TGTGCCAGCAGTCTTGACAGGGGCATGAACACTGAAGCTTTCTTT. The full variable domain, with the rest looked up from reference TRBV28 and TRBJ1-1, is DVKVTQSSRYLVKRTGEKVFLECVQDMDHENMFWYRQDPGLGLRLIYFSYDVKMKEKGDIPEGYSVSREKKERFSLILESASTNQTSMYLCASSLDRGMNTEAFFGQGTRLTVV.

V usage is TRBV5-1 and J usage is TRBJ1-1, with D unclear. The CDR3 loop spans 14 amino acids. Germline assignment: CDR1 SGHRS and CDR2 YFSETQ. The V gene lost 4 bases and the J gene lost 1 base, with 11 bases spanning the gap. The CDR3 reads CASSPSTGNTEAFF. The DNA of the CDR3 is TGCGCCAGCAGCCCCTCGACGGGGAACACTGAAGCTTTCTTT.

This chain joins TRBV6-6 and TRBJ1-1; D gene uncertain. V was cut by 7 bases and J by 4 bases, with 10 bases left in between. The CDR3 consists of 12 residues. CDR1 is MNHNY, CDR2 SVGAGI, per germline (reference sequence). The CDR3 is CASNEGVTEAFF. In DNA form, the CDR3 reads TGTGCCAGCAATGAGGGTGTCACTGAAGCTTTCTTT.